The 21 T cell receptor beta chains below all came from one sample that was sequenced in a study of T cells in Graves' hyperthyroidism and ophthalmopathy. The investigators amplified TCR beta CDR3 regions from RNA transcripts. HTBI primers drove first-round RT-PCR of the TCR CDR3. MiXCR, applied by TCRdb to the multiplex PCR reads, yields one record per CDR3 protein. The table lists more than 550,000 distinct CDR3 sequences, 17% of them singletons, with 15% in the top ten. The sequencing sample was made of blood. The receptor source for this set is a man in his fifties with Graves' hyperthyroidism.

The V gene is TRBV24-1, the J gene TRBJ2-5, with 8 positions matching TRBD2. The length of the CDR3 is 16 residues. With V trimmed by 4 bases and J by 5 bases, 11 bases remained unmatched. Looked up from germline, CDR1 is KGHDR and CDR2 is SFDVKD. CDR3 coding DNA: TGTGCCACCAGTGAGAGCGGGAGTAGAGTTATCGAGACCCAGTACTTC. It yields the protein CATSESGSRVIETQYF.

Worth noting for this clonotype: A much larger clone lies a single base off, so this may be a read error. The CDR3 is CATSRDTLAGEVEQFF. The CDR3 DNA follows: TGTGCCACCAGCAGAGATACCCTAGCGGGAGAGGTTGAGCAGTTCTTC. The chain uses TRBV15 and TRBJ2-1; TRBD2 matches 10 bases. The CDR3 sequence is 16 residues long. Germline CDR1 is LNHNV and CDR2 is YYDKDF (reference sequence). The ends lost 0 bases at V and 9 bases at J; junction bases unmatched: 8.

The chain links TRBV5-1 to TRBJ2-3, with TRBD2 matching over 8 bases. Germline V CDR1 and CDR2: SGHRS, YFSETQ. The CDR3 runs 15 residues. V lost 7 bases and J lost 6; bases outside the gene matches: 13. This CDR3 reads CASSLAGLDGDTQYF. The CDR3 DNA sequence: TGCGCCAGCTCGTTAGCGGGACTCGACGGGGATACGCAGTATTTT.

This clonotype turned up a few times. The chain uses TRBV14 and TRBJ2-3; the D is unclear. This CDR3 spans 16 amino acids. V lost 1 base, J lost 0 bases, and 11 bases lay in between. CDR1 and CDR2 from the germline V gene are SGHDN and FVKESK. In DNA, the CDR3 is TGTGCCAGCAGCCAAGTATTAGGTTCTAGCACAGATACGCAGTATTTT. Its protein product is CASSQVLGSSTDTQYF. The full variable domain, in which reference TRBV14 and TRBJ2-3 provide the parts outside the CDR3, is EAGVTQFPSHSVIEKGQTVTLRCDPISGHDNLYWYRRVMGKEIKFLLHFVKESKQDESGMPNNRFLAERTGGTYSTLKVQPAELEDSGVYFCASSQVLGSSTDTQYFGPGTRLTVL.

The table lists this clonotype with a few counts. This sequence joins TRBV29-1 and TRBJ2-1; 11 bases match TRBD2. The CDR3 consists of 16 residues. Germline trimming cut 0 bases from V and 9 bases from J; bases unmatched to any gene: 10. In germline, CDR1 is SQVTM, CDR2 ANQGSEA. CDR3 DNA sequence: TGCAGCGTTGAAGACTTCGTGACTAGCGGGAATATTGAGCAGTTCTTC. Protein sequence: CSVEDFVTSGNIEQFF.

Ten or more counts support this clonotype. The chain joins TRBV5-6 to TRBJ1-2; TRBD1 is a possible D gene (5 bases). CDR1 and CDR2 from the germline V gene are SGHDT and YYEEEE. This CDR3 comprises 13 residues. Trimming left V 2 bases short and J 7 bases short, with 12 bases between. DNA of the CDR3: TGTGCCAGCAGCTTCGGGCCCGGGGGTGGCTACACCTTC. Amino acids: CASSFGPGGGYTF. The full variable domain, rest sourced from reference TRBV5-6 and TRBJ1-2, is DAGVTQSPTHLIKTRGQQVTLRCSPKSGHDTVSWYQQALGQGPQFIFQYYEEEERQRGNFPDRFSGHQFPNYSSELNVNALLLGDSALYLCASSFGPGGGYTFGSGTRLTVV.

The rearrangement uses TRBV28 and TRBJ2-2, with 8 bases fitting TRBD1. Germline V gene lookup returns CDR1 MDHEN and CDR2 SYDVKM. V trimming: 10 bases; J trimming: 4 bases; junction bases outside the gene matches: 11. CDR3 length: 15 amino acids. The CDR3 loop is CATTSDRVVTGELFF. As DNA, the CDR3 is TGTGCCACCACCTCGGACAGGGTGGTCACCGGGGAGCTGTTTTTT.

This clonotype turned up a few times. The gene calls are TRBV5-8 and TRBJ2-5; D might be TRBD1 or TRBD2, each matching 5 bases. The germline CDR1 and CDR2 sequences are SGHTS and YDEGEE. V shed 1 base and J shed 2 bases, with 15 bases lying between them. CDR3 length: 16 residues. CDR3 nucleotide sequence: TGTGCCAGCAGCTTGCGCCTGGGGACGCATCAAGAGACCCAGTACTTC. Amino acids: CASSLRLGTHQETQYF.

There are a few counts of this clonotype. The chain is built from TRBV5-4 and TRBJ2-3; 10 nucleotides line up with TRBD2. Germline V CDR1 and CDR2: SGHNT, YYREEE (reference sequence). This CDR3 spans 15 amino acids. V gave up 4 bases and J gave up 5 bases; unmatched junction bases: 7. CDR3 sequence reads: CASSPLAGAGDTQYF. In DNA, the CDR3 is TGTGCCAGCAGCCCCCTAGCGGGAGCAGGAGATACGCAGTATTTT.

The chain links TRBV20-1 to TRBJ2-1; D is undetermined. Germline V lookup: CDR1 DFQATT, CDR2 SNEGSKA (reference sequence). The V end was cut by 5 bases, the J end by 0 bases, with 17 bases between. The CDR3 length is 16 residues. This chain's CDR3 is CSAANYAESSYNEQFF. CDR3 DNA sequence: TGCAGTGCTGCCAACTATGCGGAGAGCTCCTACAATGAGCAGTTCTTC.

The sample holds many counts of this clonotype. The V gene is TRBV2, the J gene TRBJ2-2; D is undetermined. Germline lookup yields CDR1 SNHLY and CDR2 FYNNEI. This CDR3 comprises 15 residues. With 7 bases removed from V and 0 bases from J, the gap between germline ends came to 12 bases. The CDR3 reads CASTWASANTGELFF. CDR3 DNA sequence: TGTGCCAGCACCTGGGCCTCGGCGAACACCGGGGAGCTGTTTTTT.

This clonotype was observed a few times. DNA for the CDR3: TGTGCCACCAGCAGAGATCACCGGGACACTAATGAAAAACTGTTTTTT. As protein: CATSRDHRDTNEKLFF. This chain links TRBV15 with TRBJ1-4; D may be TRBD1 (5 bases). The CDR3 has 16 amino acids. Germline V gene sequence: CDR1 LNHNV, CDR2 YYDKDF (reference sequence). V lost 0 bases and J lost 2, with 10 bases in between.

As concerns this clonotype: Germline is not matched at one junction end, which may reflect a read error. This chain links TRBV20-1 with TRBJ2-1; D possibly corresponds to TRBD2 (6 bases). Germline CDR1 and CDR2: DFQATT and SNEGSKA (reference sequence). The CDR3 contains 16 residues. CDR3 region: CSARGLGSANYNEQCF. DNA for the CDR3: TGCAGTGCTAGGGGCCTCGGGAGCGCGAACTACAATGAGCAGTGCTTC.

V gene TRBV7-9 combines with J gene TRBJ1-1; no clear D gene. CDR1 is SEHNR and CDR2 is FQNEAQ in the germline V gene (reference sequence). There are 14 residues in the CDR3. V lost 5 bases to trimming and J lost 3 bases, with 13 bases between them. The CDR3 DNA reads TGTGCCAGCAGCCCCCGGTTGGGAGACACTGAAGCTTTCTTT. It yields the protein CASSPRLGDTEAFF.

In this sample, this clonotype turned up many times. The chain couples TRBV30 to TRBJ2-7, with D perhaps being TRBD1 or TRBD2 (5 bases each). Germline-derived CDR1 and CDR2 are GTSNPN and SVGIG (reference sequence). CDR3 length equals 14 residues. The V and J ends lost 2 bases and 2 bases respectively, with 13 bases between them. CDR3 nucleotide sequence: TGTGCCTGGAGTCTCCGGGACGGACCCTACGAGCAGTACTTC. It encodes CAWSLRDGPYEQYF.

V is TRBV5-6 and J is TRBJ2-2, with 10 positions matching TRBD1. This CDR3 is 16 amino acids long. Germline loops: CDR1 SGHDT, CDR2 YYEEEE. After removal of 3 bases from V and 2 bases from J, the junction contained 4 bases not matched to a gene. The CDR3 region has the DNA TGTGCCAGCAGCTCGGACAGGGGGTTAAACACCGGGGAGCTGTTTTTT. Protein: CASSSDRGLNTGELFF.

This clonotype has more than one count but fewer than ten. J is TRBJ1-1 and V is TRBV6-1; D is possibly TRBD1 (6 bases). Germline V lookup: CDR1 MNHNS, CDR2 SASEGT. This CDR3 contains 16 residues. V was clipped by 5 bases and J by 0 bases, with 16 bases between them. CDR3 region: CASSSPGVLVNTEAFF. CDR3 DNA sequence: TGTGCCAGCAGTTCGCCAGGGGTTTTGGTGAACACTGAAGCTTTCTTT.

This clonotype was seen many times. J is TRBJ2-3 and V is TRBV3-1; tentatively, D is TRBD1 (5 bases). Per the germline V gene, CDR1 is LGHDT and CDR2 is YNNKEL (reference sequence). This CDR3 is 16 amino acids long. Trimming pared 4 bases from V and 2 bases from J, leaving 16 bases between. CDR3 sequence reads: CASSRRKTVLTDTQYF. The CDR3 DNA reads TGTGCCAGCAGCCGAAGGAAGACAGTCCTCACAGATACGCAGTATTTT.

This clonotype was picked up a small number of times. V and J are TRBV13 and TRBJ2-1, with 8 bases aligning to TRBD2. The CDR3 runs to 14 residues. CDR1 is PRHDT, CDR2 FYEKMQ, per germline (reference sequence). Germline trimming cut 7 bases from V and 10 bases from J; bases unmatched to any gene: 12. The CDR3 reads CASIAGGPGREQFF. CDR3 DNA sequence: TGTGCCAGCATCGCGGGAGGCCCCGGAAGAGAGCAGTTCTTC.

The chain is built from TRBV6-2 or TRBV6-3 and TRBJ1-5; maybe TRBD1 (5 bases). CDR1 is MNHEY and CDR2 is SVGEGT in the germline V gene. The CDR3 length is 14 residues. Trimming took off 3 bases at V and 7 bases at J, with 13 bases between the two ends. CDR3 bases: TGTGCCAGCAGTTATCCCAGGGTGGGGCAGCCCCAGCATTTT. Residues: CASSYPRVGQPQHF.

This chain uses TRBV20-1 with TRBJ2-5; a weak D match, TRBD1 (5 bases). The ends were cut back, 5 bases at V and 6 bases at J, with 16 bases in the middle. Per the germline V gene, CDR1 is DFQATT and CDR2 is SNEGSKA (reference sequence). The CDR3 spans 13 residues. The CDR3 loop is CSAQSPGLKTQYF. For the CDR3, the DNA is TGCAGTGCTCAATCTCCAGGGTTGAAGACCCAGTACTTC.